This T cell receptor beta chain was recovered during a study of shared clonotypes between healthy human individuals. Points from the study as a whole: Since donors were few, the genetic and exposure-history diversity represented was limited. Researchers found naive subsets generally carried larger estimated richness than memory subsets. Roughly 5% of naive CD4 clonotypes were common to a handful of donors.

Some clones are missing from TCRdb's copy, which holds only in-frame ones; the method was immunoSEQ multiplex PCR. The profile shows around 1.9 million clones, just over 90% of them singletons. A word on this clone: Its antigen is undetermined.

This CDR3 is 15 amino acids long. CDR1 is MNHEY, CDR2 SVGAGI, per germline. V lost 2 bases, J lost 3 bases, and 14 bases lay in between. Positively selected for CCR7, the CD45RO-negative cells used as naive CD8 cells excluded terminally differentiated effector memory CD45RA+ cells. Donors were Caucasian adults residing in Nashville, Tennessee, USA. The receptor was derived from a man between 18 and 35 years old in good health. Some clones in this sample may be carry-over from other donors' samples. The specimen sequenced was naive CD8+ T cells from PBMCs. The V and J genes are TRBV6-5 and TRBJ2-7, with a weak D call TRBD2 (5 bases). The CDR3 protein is CASSYGPGSIYEQYF. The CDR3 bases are TGTGCCAGCAGTTACGGCCCGGGGTCGATCTACGAGCAGTACTTC.